The T cell receptor (beta chain) described here comes from a study of CD8+ T cells in alopecia areata. Overall study findings and caveats: Higher clonality than in normal scalp was seen in lesional scalp, especially alopecia totalis/universalis. Sequence data from scalp samples additionally include resident alphabeta T cells of normal skin.

Germline values: CDR1 LGHNA, CDR2 YSLEER. This CDR3 is 15 amino acids long. V dropped 0 bases and J dropped 7; count of bases not matched to a gene: 6. Reverse transcription of extracted RNA yielded cDNA, which provided the sequencing template. Produced via immunoSEQ multiplex PCR; TCRdb's table is partial and in-frame only. This repertoire shows about 180,000 clones, about 55% found once; its top ten account for 10% to 12%. This sample's treatment: oral pan-JAK inhibitor, 5-10 mg twice daily. Punch biopsies of lesional scalp, plus peripheral blood, were taken from alopecia areata patients. This clone showed up just a few times. The antigen is not known.

Here the sequenced sample was CD8+ T cells sorted from blood, taken at week 24, from a patient treated with tofacitinib. The origin of this receptor is a human donor with alopecia areata. The chain has TRBV4-3 and TRBJ2-1; TRBD1 matches at 7 bases. CDR3 DNA: TGCGCCAGCAGCCAAGATCTCCCGACAGGGAATGAGCAGTTCTTC. Protein: CASSQDLPTGNEQFF.